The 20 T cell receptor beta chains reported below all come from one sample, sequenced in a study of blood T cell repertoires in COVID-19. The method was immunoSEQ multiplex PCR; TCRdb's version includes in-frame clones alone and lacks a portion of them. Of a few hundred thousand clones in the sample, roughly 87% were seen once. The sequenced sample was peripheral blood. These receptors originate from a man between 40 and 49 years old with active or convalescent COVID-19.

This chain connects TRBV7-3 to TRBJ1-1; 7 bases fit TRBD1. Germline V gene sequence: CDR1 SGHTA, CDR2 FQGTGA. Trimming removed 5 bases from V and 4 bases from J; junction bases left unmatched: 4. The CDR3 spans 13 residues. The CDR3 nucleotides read TGTGCCAGCAGCATGACAGGGCCCACTGAAGCTTTCTTT. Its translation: CASSMTGPTEAFF.

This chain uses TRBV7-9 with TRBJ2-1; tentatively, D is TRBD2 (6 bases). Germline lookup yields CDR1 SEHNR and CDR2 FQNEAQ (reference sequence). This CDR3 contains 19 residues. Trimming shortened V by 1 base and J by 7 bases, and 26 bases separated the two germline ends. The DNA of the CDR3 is TGTGCCAGCAGCTTAGGAGGAGTCTCCGGGAGAGTTATTGGGAATGAGCAGTTCTTC. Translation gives CASSLGGVSGRVIGNEQFF.

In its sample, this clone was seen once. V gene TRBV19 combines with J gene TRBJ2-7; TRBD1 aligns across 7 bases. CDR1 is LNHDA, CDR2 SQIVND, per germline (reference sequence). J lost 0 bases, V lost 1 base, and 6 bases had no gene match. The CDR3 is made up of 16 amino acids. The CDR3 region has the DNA TGTGCCAGTAGTATAGCGGGGACAGCCGCCTCCTACGAGCAGTACTTC. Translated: CASSIAGTAASYEQYF. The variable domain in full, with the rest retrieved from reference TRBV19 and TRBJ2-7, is DGGITQSPKYLFRKEGQNVTLSCEQNLNHDAMYWYRQDPGQGLRLIYYSQIVNDFQKGDIAEGYSVSREKKESFPLTVTSAQKNPTAFYLCASSIAGTAASYEQYFGPGTRLTVT.

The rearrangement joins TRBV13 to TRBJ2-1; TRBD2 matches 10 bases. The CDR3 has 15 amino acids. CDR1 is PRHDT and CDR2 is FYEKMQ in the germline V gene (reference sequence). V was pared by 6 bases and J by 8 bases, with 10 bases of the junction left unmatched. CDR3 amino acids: CASSQTSGMAHEQFF. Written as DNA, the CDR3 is TGTGCCAGCAGTCAAACTAGCGGGATGGCGCATGAGCAGTTCTTC.

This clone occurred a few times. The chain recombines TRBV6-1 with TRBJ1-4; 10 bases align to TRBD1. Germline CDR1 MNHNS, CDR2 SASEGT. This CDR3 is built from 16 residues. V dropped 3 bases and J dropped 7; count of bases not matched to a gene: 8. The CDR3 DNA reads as TGTGCCAGCAGTGATCGCTCCCGGACAGGGGGTGAAAAACTGTTTTTT. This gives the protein CASSDRSRTGGEKLFF.

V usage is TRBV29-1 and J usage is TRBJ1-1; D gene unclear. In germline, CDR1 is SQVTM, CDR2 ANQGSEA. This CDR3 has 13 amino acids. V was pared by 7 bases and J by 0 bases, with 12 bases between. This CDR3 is CSANGWMNTEAFF. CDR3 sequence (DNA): TGCAGCGCAAACGGGTGGATGAACACTGAAGCTTTCTTT.

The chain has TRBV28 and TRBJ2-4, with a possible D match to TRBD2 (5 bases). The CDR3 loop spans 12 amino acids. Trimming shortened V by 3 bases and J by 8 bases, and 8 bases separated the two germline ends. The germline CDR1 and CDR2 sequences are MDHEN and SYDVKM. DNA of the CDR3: TGTGCCAGCAGTTTGGACTTGGACATTCAGTACTTC. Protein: CASSLDLDIQYF.

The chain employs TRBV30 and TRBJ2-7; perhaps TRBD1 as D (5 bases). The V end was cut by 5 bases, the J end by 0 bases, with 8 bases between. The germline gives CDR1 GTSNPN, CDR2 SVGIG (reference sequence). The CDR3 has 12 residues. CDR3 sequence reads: CAWGAGSYEQYF. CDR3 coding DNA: TGTGCCTGGGGGGCTGGCTCCTACGAGCAGTACTTC.

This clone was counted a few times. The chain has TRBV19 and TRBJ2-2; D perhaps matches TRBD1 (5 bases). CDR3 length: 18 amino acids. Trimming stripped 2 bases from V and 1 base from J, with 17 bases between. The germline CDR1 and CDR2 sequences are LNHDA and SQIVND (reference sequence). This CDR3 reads CASSIMERGALNTGELFF. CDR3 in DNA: TGTGCCAGTAGTATAATGGAAAGGGGCGCCCTGAACACCGGGGAGCTGTTTTTT. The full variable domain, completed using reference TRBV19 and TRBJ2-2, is DGGITQSPKYLFRKEGQNVTLSCEQNLNHDAMYWYRQDPGQGLRLIYYSQIVNDFQKGDIAEGYSVSREKKESFPLTVTSAQKNPTAFYLCASSIMERGALNTGELFFGEGSRLTVL.

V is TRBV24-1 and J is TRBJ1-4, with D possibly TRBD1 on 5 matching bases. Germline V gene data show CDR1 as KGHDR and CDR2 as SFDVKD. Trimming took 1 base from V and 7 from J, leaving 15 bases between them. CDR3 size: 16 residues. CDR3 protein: CATSDLDQGEGEKLFF. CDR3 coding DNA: TGTGCCACCAGTGATTTAGATCAAGGGGAAGGTGAAAAACTGTTTTTT.

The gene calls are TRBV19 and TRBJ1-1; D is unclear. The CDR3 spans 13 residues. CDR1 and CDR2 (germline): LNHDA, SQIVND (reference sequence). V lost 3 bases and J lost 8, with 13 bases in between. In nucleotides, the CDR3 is TGTGCCAGTAGTATCCTACGGTCCGAAGAAGCTTTCTTT. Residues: CASSILRSEEAFF.

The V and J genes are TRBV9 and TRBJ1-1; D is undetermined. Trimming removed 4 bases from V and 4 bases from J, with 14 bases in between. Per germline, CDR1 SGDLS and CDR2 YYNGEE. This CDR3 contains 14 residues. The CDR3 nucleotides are TGTGCCAGCAGCCCCAGACCCGCGGGCACTGAAGCTTTCTTT. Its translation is CASSPRPAGTEAFF.

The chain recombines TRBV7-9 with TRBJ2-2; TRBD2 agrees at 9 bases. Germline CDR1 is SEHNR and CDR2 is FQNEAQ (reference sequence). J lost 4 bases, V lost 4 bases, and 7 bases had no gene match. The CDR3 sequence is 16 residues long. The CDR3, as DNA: TGTGCCAGCAGCTCCCCGACTAGCGGAGCCACCGGGGAGCTGTTTTTT. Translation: CASSSPTSGATGELFF. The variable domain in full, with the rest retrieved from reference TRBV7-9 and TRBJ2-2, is DTGVSQNPRHKITKRGQNVTFRCDPISEHNRLYWYRQTLGQGPEFLTYFQNEAQLEKSRLLSDRFSAERPKGSFSTLEIQRTEQGDSAMYLCASSSPTSGATGELFFGEGSRLTVL.

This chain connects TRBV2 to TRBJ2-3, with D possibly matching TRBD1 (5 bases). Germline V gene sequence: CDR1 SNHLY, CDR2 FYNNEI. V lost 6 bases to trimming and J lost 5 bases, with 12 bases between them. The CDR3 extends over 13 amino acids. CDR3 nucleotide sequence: TGTGCCAGCAGGCAGGGTATGGGAGATACGCAGTATTTT. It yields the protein CASRQGMGDTQYF. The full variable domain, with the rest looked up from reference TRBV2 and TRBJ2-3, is EPEVTQTPSHQVTQMGQEVILRCVPISNHLYFYWYRQILGQKVEFLVSFYNNEISEKSEIFDDQFSVERPDGSNFTLKIRSTKLEDSAMYFCASRQGMGDTQYFGPGTRLTVL.

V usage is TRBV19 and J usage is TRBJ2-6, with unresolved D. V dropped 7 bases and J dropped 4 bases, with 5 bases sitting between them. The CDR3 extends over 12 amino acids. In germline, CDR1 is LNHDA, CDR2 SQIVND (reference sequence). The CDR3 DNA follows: TGTGCCAGTACCCAAGGGGCCAACGTCCTGACTTTC. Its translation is CASTQGANVLTF.

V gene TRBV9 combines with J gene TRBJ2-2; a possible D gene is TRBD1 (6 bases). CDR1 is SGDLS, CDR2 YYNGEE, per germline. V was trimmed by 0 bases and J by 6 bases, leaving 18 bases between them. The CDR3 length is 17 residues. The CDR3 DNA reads TGTGCCAGCAGCGTAGAAGGGGGTGGGATGTTGGCCGGGGAGCTGTTTTTT. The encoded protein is CASSVEGGGMLAGELFF.

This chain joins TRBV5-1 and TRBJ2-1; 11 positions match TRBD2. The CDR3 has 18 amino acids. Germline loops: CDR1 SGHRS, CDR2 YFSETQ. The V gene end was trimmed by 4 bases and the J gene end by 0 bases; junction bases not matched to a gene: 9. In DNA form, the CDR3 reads TGCGCCAGCAGCACCCAGGGACTAGCGGATAGCTCCTACAATGAGCAGTTCTTC. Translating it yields CASSTQGLADSSYNEQFF.

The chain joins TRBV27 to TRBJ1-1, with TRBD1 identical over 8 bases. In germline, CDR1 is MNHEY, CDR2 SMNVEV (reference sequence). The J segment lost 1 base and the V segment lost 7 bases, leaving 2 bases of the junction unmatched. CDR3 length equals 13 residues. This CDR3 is CASNGQGNTEAFF. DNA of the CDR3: TGTGCCAGCAACGGACAGGGGAACACTGAAGCTTTCTTT.

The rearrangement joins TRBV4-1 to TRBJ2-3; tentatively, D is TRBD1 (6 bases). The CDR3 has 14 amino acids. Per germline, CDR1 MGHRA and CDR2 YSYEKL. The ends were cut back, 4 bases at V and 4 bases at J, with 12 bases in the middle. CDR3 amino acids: CASSPGEIADTQYF. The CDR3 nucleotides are TGCGCCAGCAGCCCAGGGGAGATCGCAGATACGCAGTATTTT.

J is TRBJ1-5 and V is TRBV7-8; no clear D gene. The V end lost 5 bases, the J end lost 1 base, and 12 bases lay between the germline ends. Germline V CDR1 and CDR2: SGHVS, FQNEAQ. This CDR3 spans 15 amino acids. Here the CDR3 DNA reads TGTGCCAGCAGCCCTATAGAGGGAAGCAATCAGCCCCAGCATTTT. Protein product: CASSPIEGSNQPQHF.